The 5 T cell receptor beta chains in this list originate from one sample, sequenced in a study of CD4 T cells in relation to SARS-CoV-2 and coronaviruses. The assay was immunoSEQ multiplex PCR, and TCRdb's table has in-frame clones only and misses some. The sample shows about 70,000 clones, about nine tenths of them seen only once. Before the COVID-19 pandemic, during about 2010-2019, CD4+ T cells were taken from unexposed donors. Sequencing was done on a sample of memory CD4+ T cells from PBMCs. The receptor set was obtained from a human donor in good health.

The chain combines TRBV19 with TRBJ2-3; D gene uncertain. Germline lookup yields CDR1 LNHDA and CDR2 SQIVND (reference sequence). The CDR3 loop spans 16 amino acids. Deletions cut 4 bases from V and 0 bases from J, with 14 bases between. This CDR3 reads CASSSPTTGSTDTQYF. The CDR3 DNA sequence: TGTGCCAGTAGTAGCCCGACGACTGGTAGCACAGATACGCAGTATTTT.

This clone is a singleton in its sample. V gene TRBV20-1 combines with J gene TRBJ1-2; D is uncertain. The CDR3 covers 12 residues. Trimming took 3 bases from V and 5 from J, leaving 10 bases between them. Germline lookup yields CDR1 DFQATT and CDR2 SNEGSKA (reference sequence). CDR3 protein: CSASPVGYGYTF. The DNA of the CDR3 is TGCAGTGCTAGTCCCGTCGGTTATGGCTACACCTTC.

The J gene is TRBJ1-1, the V gene TRBV2; D is unclear. The V end lost 8 bases, the J end lost 4 bases, and 17 bases lay between the germline ends. Germline CDR1 and CDR2: SNHLY and FYNNEI. The CDR3 has 14 amino acids. For the CDR3, the DNA is TGTGCCAGCGTCAAGACATCCCGGAGCACTGAAGCTTTCTTT. It specifies CASVKTSRSTEAFF.

V and J are TRBV15 and TRBJ2-2; 8 nucleotides match TRBD1. V gave up 4 bases and J gave up 5 bases; unmatched junction bases: 6. The germline CDR1 and CDR2 sequences are LNHNV and YYDKDF (reference sequence). CDR3 length equals 15 residues. The CDR3 nucleotides read TGTGCCACCAGCACGGACAGGGTTAGGACCGGGGAGCTGTTTTTT. Translating it yields CATSTDRVRTGELFF.

V and J are TRBV3-1 (or the pseudogene TRBV3-2) and TRBJ1-4, with 8 bases lining up with TRBD1. With 2 bases clipped from V and 5 bases from J, the junction kept 4 bases outside the gene matches. Germline CDR1 and CDR2: LGHDT and YNNKEL (reference sequence). There are 15 residues in the CDR3. This chain's CDR3 is CASSQRTGRNEKLFF. The CDR3 DNA follows: TGTGCCAGCAGCCAACGGACAGGGAGGAATGAAAAACTGTTTTTT.